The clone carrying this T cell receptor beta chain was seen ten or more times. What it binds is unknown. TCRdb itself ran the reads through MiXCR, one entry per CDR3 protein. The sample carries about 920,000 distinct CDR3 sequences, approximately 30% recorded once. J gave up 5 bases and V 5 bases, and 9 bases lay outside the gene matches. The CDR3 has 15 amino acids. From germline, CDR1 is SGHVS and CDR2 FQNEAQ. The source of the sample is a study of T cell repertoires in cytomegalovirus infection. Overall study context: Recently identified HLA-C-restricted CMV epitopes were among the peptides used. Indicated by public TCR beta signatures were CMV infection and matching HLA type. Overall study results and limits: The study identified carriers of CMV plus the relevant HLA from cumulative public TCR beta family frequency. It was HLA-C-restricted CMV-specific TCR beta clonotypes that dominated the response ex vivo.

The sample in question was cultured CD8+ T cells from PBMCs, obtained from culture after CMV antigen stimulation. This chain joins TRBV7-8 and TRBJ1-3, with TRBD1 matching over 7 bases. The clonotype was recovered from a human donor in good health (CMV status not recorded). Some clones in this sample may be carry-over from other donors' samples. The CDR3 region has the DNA TGTGCCAGCAGCCTCGGTCTAGGGGGCCGAAACACCATATATTTT. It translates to CASSLGLGGRNTIYF.